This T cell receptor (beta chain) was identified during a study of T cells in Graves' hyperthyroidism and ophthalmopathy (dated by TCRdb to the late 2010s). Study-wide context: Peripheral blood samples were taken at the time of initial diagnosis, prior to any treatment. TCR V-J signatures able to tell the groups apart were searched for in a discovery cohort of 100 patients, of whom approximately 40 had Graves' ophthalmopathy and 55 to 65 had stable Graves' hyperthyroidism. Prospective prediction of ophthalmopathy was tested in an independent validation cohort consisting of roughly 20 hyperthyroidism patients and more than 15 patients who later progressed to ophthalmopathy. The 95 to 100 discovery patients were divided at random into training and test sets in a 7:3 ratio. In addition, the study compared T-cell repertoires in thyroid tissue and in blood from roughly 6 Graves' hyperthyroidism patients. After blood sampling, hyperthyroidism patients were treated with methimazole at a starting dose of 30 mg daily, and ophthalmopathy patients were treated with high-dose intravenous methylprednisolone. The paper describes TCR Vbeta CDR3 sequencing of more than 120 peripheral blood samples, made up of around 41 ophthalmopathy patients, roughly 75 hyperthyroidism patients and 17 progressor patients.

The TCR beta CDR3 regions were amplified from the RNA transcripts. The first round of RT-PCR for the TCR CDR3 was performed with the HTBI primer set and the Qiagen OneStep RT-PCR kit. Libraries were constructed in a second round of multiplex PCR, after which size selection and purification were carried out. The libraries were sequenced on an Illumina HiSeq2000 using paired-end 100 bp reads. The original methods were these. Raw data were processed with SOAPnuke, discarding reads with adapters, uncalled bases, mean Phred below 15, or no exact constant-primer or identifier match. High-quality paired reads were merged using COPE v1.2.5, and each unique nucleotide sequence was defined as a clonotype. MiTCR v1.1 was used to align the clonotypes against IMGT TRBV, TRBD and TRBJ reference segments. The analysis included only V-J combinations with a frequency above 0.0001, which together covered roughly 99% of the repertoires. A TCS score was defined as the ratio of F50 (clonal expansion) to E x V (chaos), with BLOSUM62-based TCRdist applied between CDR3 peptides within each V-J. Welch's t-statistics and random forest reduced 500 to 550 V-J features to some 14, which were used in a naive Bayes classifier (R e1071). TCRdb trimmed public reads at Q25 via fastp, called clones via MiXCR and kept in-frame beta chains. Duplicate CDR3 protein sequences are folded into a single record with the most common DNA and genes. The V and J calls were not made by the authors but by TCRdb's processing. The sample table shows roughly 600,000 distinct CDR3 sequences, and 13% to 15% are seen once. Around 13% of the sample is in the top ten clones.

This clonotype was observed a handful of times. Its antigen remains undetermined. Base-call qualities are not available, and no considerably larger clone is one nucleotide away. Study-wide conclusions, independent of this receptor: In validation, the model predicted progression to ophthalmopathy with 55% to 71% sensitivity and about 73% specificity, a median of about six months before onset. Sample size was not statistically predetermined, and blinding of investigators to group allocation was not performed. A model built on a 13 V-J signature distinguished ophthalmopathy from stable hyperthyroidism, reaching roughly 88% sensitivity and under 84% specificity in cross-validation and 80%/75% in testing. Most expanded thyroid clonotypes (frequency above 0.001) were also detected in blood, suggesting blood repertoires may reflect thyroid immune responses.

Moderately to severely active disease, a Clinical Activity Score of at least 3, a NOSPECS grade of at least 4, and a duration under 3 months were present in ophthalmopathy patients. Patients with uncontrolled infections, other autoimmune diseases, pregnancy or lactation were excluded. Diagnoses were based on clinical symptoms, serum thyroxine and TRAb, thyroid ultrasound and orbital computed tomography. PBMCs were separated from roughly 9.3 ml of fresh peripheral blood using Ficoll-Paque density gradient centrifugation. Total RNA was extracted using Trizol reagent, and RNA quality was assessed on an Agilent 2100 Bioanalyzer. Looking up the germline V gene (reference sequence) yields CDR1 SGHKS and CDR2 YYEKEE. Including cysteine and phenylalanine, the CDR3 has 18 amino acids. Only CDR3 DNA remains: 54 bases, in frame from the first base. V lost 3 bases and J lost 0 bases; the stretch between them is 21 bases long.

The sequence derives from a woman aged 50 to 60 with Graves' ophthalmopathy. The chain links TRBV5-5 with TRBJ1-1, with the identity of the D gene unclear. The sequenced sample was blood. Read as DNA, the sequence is TGTGCCAGCAGCTCGCGCCTTGGCAGATTAGAAATGAACACTGAAGCTTTCTTT. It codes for CASSSRLGRLEMNTEAFF.